The 25 T cell receptor beta chains given below trace back to one sample, sequenced in a study of blood T cell repertoires in COVID-19 (dated by TCRdb to about 2020). Library preparation employed the immunoSEQ multiplex PCR assay. TCRdb retrieved this table from immuneACCESS and kept in-frame rearrangements only. Not all clones are present; in checked studies, unresolved V genes account for under half, and no reason is known for the remainder. This sample comprises a few hundred thousand clones, 85% to 90% of them detected only once. Jointly, the top ten make up about 4.1% of the sample. Sequencing input: peripheral blood. The receptors stem from a man over 45 with acute or convalescent COVID-19.

This chain joins TRBV18 and TRBJ2-5; perhaps TRBD2 as D (6 bases). V was trimmed by 8 bases and J by 4 bases, leaving 20 bases between them. Looked up from germline, CDR1 is KGHSH and CDR2 is LQKENI. The CDR3 is made up of 15 amino acids. CDR3 protein: CASQRDSHGGETQYF. As DNA, the CDR3 is TGTGCCAGCCAGAGGGACTCCCATGGTGGAGAGACCCAGTACTTC.

In this sample, this clone turned up once. The chain combines TRBV29-1 with TRBJ1-1, with D possibly being TRBD1 (5 bases). The CDR3 has 15 amino acids. Trimming left V 0 bases short and J 11 bases short, with 22 bases between. Germline loops: CDR1 SQVTM, CDR2 ANQGSEA. The CDR3 DNA reads TGCAGCGTTGAAGAAAATGTCAGCCGAGGGACTGGGGCTTTCTTT. Translated: CSVEENVSRGTGAFF.

The CDR3: CASSGPGAPANEKLFF. CDR3 DNA sequence: TGTGCCAGCAGCGGGCCGGGAGCCCCGGCTAATGAAAAACTGTTTTTT. J is TRBJ1-4 and V is TRBV5-4, with no clear D. Germline assignment: CDR1 SGHNT and CDR2 YYREEE (reference sequence). Trimming removed 4 bases from V and 3 bases from J, with 16 bases in between. CDR3 length: 16 amino acids.

This clone was found a few times. The chain is built from TRBV18 and TRBJ1-1; 8 nucleotides line up with TRBD1. The trim removed 3 bases at V and 6 bases at J, leaving 6 bases unmatched. Germline CDR1 reads KGHSH; CDR2 reads LQKENI. CDR3 length equals 14 residues. CDR3 sequence reads: CASSPDRVYAEAFF. The CDR3 bases are TGTGCCAGCTCACCGGACAGGGTTTACGCTGAAGCTTTCTTT.

This sequence joins TRBV18 and TRBJ1-5; unclear D gene. The ends were cut back, 5 bases at V and 0 bases at J, with 8 bases in the middle. CDR1 is KGHSH, CDR2 LQKENI, per germline. The CDR3 length is 14 residues. The CDR3 DNA follows: TGTGCCAGCTCATTGGGCTATAGCAATCAGCCCCAGCATTTT. Protein: CASSLGYSNQPQHF.

The rearrangement joins TRBV5-1 to TRBJ1-4, with 7 bases identical to TRBD1. V lost 0 bases to trimming and J lost 5 bases; unmatched junction nucleotides: 10. There are 17 residues in the CDR3. Per germline, CDR1 SGHRS and CDR2 YFSETQ. For the CDR3, the DNA is TGCGCCAGCAGCTTGGGATTGGGGGGACAGCAGAATGAAAAACTGTTTTTT. Translating it yields CASSLGLGGQQNEKLFF.

This chain uses TRBV27 with TRBJ2-3; 7 positions match TRBD2. Trimming took 2 bases from V and 5 from J; bases not matched to a gene: 13. Per the germline V gene, CDR1 is MNHEY and CDR2 is SMNVEV (reference sequence). CDR3 length: 17 residues. CDR3 protein: CASSLPPGGGRGDTQYF. CDR3 in DNA: TGTGCCAGCAGTTTACCCCCGGGGGGTGGCCGGGGAGATACGCAGTATTTT.

The chain employs TRBV4-2 and TRBJ2-1; D is possibly TRBD1 (6 bases). Looked up from germline, CDR1 is LGHNA and CDR2 is YNFKEQ. CDR3 length: 15 residues. V dropped 3 bases and J dropped 9 bases, with 18 bases sitting between them. CDR3 residues: CASSHDAVQGPEQFF. The DNA for the CDR3 is TGTGCCAGCAGCCATGACGCCGTACAGGGACCTGAGCAGTTCTTC.

This clone showed up just once. The chain recombines TRBV5-1 with TRBJ1-4, with D possibly TRBD1 on 5 matching bases. Germline lookup yields CDR1 SGHRS and CDR2 YFSETQ. V lost 4 bases and J lost 8, with 18 bases in between. The CDR3 sequence is 15 residues long. The CDR3 loop is CASSLKEGSNEKLFF. The CDR3 region has the DNA TGCGCCAGCAGCCTAAAGGAGGGGAGCAACGAAAAACTGTTTTTT.

This clone occurred once. The chain is built from TRBV7-8 and TRBJ1-3; D is unresolved. The CDR3 totals 14 residues. Germline values: CDR1 SGHVS, CDR2 FQNEAQ. V lost 1 base and J lost 0, with 4 bases in between. This chain's CDR3 is CASSLGDSGNTIYF. In nucleotides, the CDR3 is TGTGCCAGCAGCTTAGGAGACTCTGGAAACACCATATATTTT.

The chain couples TRBV4-1 to TRBJ1-5, with 7 bases lining up with TRBD1. The V gene end was trimmed by 3 bases and the J gene end by 2 bases; junction bases not matched to a gene: 7. The CDR3 runs 16 residues. CDR1 is MGHRA, CDR2 YSYEKL, per germline. CDR3 in DNA: TGCGCCAGCAGCCAGGCCGACAGGGTCGGCAATCAGCCCCAGCATTTT. Translated: CASSQADRVGNQPQHF.

The rearrangement links TRBV5-6 to TRBJ1-5; tentative D call: TRBD1 (6 bases). This CDR3 has 18 amino acids. V was shortened by 3 bases and J by 4 bases, with 23 bases between the two germline ends. Germline loops: CDR1 SGHDT, CDR2 YYEEEE. CDR3 DNA: TGTGCCAGCAGCTCAACACTTATGACAGGTCCTCTGAATCAGCCCCAGCATTTT. Amino acid sequence: CASSSTLMTGPLNQPQHF.

The V call is TRBV5-1, the J call TRBJ2-1; 11 bases match TRBD2. The V gene's germline CDR1 is SGHRS and CDR2 YFSETQ. This CDR3 is 15 amino acids long. V trimming: 5 bases; J trimming: 9 bases; junction bases outside the gene matches: 10. CDR3 in amino acids: CASSFGGLAGGEQFF. CDR3 DNA: TGCGCCAGCAGTTTCGGCGGGCTAGCGGGGGGTGAGCAGTTCTTC.

This clone was recorded a few times. The chain links TRBV30 to TRBJ1-1, with 7 bases matching TRBD1. Germline trimming cut 4 bases from V and 4 bases from J; bases unmatched to any gene: 18. The length of the CDR3 is 17 residues. The germline gives CDR1 GTSNPN, CDR2 SVGIG (reference sequence). The DNA for the CDR3 is TGTGCCTGGACCACTCCGGGACAGAGAATCTCCGGCACTGAAGCTTTCTTT. This codes for CAWTTPGQRISGTEAFF.

The V and J genes are TRBV2 and TRBJ1-2; 10 bases map to TRBD1. The germline V gene encodes CDR1 SNHLY and CDR2 FYNNEI. J lost 6 bases, V lost 4 bases, and 5 bases had no gene match. This CDR3 comprises 14 residues. CDR3 region: CASSGAGTGDGYTF. In nucleotides, the CDR3 is TGTGCCAGCAGTGGCGCCGGGACAGGGGATGGCTACACCTTC.

In this sample, this clone turned up once. V and J are TRBV16 and TRBJ1-1, with no clear D. The germline V and J ends were trimmed by 4 bases and 5 bases, with 8 bases remaining between them. The CDR3 runs to 12 residues. Germline loops: CDR1 KGHSY, CDR2 FQNENV. The CDR3 DNA reads TGTGCCAGCAGCCGAGGGCGGACTGAAGCTTTCTTT. Amino acid sequence: CASSRGRTEAFF.

This chain links TRBV6-5 with TRBJ1-2, with 10 bases matching TRBD1. Germline trimming cut 6 bases from V and 12 bases from J; bases unmatched to any gene: 7. In germline, CDR1 is MNHEY, CDR2 SVGAGI. This CDR3 region has 12 residues. This CDR3 is CASSTRQGANTF. The CDR3 DNA sequence: TGTGCCAGCAGCACTCGACAGGGGGCGAACACCTTC.

The chain combines TRBV5-8 with TRBJ2-7, with 15 bases matching TRBD2. CDR3 length: 15 amino acids. The V gene's germline CDR1 is SGHTS and CDR2 YDEGEE. Trimming took 4 bases from V and 3 from J; bases not matched to a gene: 2. The CDR3 region is CASSLGLAGGYEQYF. The CDR3 nucleotides are TGTGCCAGCAGCCTGGGACTAGCGGGGGGCTACGAGCAGTACTTC.

This clone was observed once. In the same sample, other DNA sequences code for this CDR3. The V gene is TRBV6-4, the J gene TRBJ1-6, with TRBD1 as a possible D gene (5 bases). In germline, CDR1 is MRHNA, CDR2 SNTAGT. The CDR3 sequence is 14 residues long. Trimming left V 3 bases short and J 10 bases short, with 13 bases between. CDR3 DNA sequence: TGTGCCAGCAGTGAAGGGCAGGGAGGATCACCCCTCCACTTT. Translated: CASSEGQGGSPLHF.

The chain employs TRBV5-5 and TRBJ1-6, with 9 bases lining up with TRBD1. The CDR3 has 15 amino acids. Per the germline V gene, CDR1 is SGHKS and CDR2 is YYEKEE (reference sequence). V lost 2 bases, J lost 9 bases, and 6 bases stayed unmatched. CDR3 in DNA: TGTGCCAGCAGCTTACAGCCGGGACAGGGTTCACCCCTCCACTTT. It encodes CASSLQPGQGSPLHF.

The gene calls are TRBV10-3 and TRBJ2-7; 9 bases line up with TRBD1. Germline loops: CDR1 ENHRY, CDR2 SYGVKD. The CDR3 extends over 12 amino acids. V trimming: 10 bases; J trimming: 4 bases; junction bases outside the gene matches: 5. CDR3 in amino acids: CATGDRAYEQYF. The CDR3 nucleotides read TGTGCCACCGGGGACAGGGCTTACGAGCAGTACTTC.

The chain couples TRBV7-8 to TRBJ1-5; 11 nucleotides match TRBD1. Trimming took 5 bases from V and 6 from J; bases not matched to a gene: 3. Germline V gene data show CDR1 as SGHVS and CDR2 as FQNEAQ. The length of the CDR3 is 14 residues. The CDR3 is CASSGGTGGQPQHF. The CDR3, as DNA: TGTGCCAGCAGCGGCGGGACAGGGGGTCAGCCCCAGCATTTT.

The chain couples TRBV5-1 to TRBJ2-4; 10 nucleotides agree with TRBD1. Germline V gene lookup returns CDR1 SGHRS and CDR2 YFSETQ. V shed 5 bases, J shed 15 bases, and the junction held 8 bases outside the gene matches. The CDR3 totals 12 residues. This CDR3 is CASRETGGYPYF. The CDR3 DNA reads as TGCGCCAGCAGGGAGACAGGGGGCTACCCGTACTTC. Full variable domain (outside the CDR3, taken from reference TRBV5-1 and TRBJ2-4): KAGVTQTPRYLIKTRGQQVTLSCSPISGHRSVSWYQQTPGQGLQFLFEYFSETQRNKGNFPGRFSGRQFSNSRSEMNVSTLELGDSALYLCASRETGGYPYFGAGTRLSVL.

This clone was recorded once. V and J are TRBV12-3 or TRBV12-4 and TRBJ1-4; D not resolved. The CDR3 runs 13 residues. Trimming removed 3 bases at V and 7 bases at J, with 9 bases between. CDR3 in amino acids: CASSLQVIEKLFF. Here the CDR3 DNA reads TGTGCCAGCAGTTTGCAGGTCATTGAAAAACTGTTTTTT.

The chain links TRBV6-1 to TRBJ2-1, with a tentative D call TRBD2 (7 bases). The CDR3 spans 19 residues. V was trimmed by 2 bases and J by 7 bases, leaving 27 bases between them. Germline V lookup: CDR1 MNHNS, CDR2 SASEGT. This chain's CDR3 is CASSEPGGSGLGAFNEQFF. CDR3 sequence (DNA): TGTGCCAGCAGTGAACCGGGCGGGAGCGGGTTGGGGGCCTTTAATGAGCAGTTCTTC.